The clone carrying this TCR beta chain has more than one count but fewer than ten. Its antigen is as yet unknown. The data were taken from a study of cytomegalovirus exposure and HLA in healthy donors. The CDR3 has 12 residues. Trimming left V 9 bases short and J 1 base short, with 6 bases between. Germline V gene data show CDR1 as LNHDA and CDR2 as SQIVND (reference sequence). Donors were ostensibly healthy at sampling, although undocumented immune exposures were probable. Primers included in the PCR were 60 Vbeta and 13 Jbeta primers. The table came from immunoSEQ multiplex PCR; TCRdb's copy has only in-frame clones and leaves some out. The data contain under 200,000 clones, about 71% of them singletons. Study-wide results and caveats: The study found most TCR sequences rare, yet found some public TCRs in many donors.

The chain recombines TRBV19 with TRBJ2-2; D gene uncertain. The sample comprised PBMCs. The clonotype was recovered from a woman in her 40s in good health and CMV-seropositive. The CDR3 region has the DNA TGTGCCAGCAGGAAGAACACCGGGGAGCTGTTTTTT. Protein product: CASRKNTGELFF.